This is a list of T cell receptor beta chains from one sample in a study of spatial heterogeneity in lung cancer. TCRdb reprocessed the 5' RACE reads via MiXCR and lists one record per CDR3 protein. The sample consists of about 48,000 distinct CDR3 sequences, approximately 5% of them appearing once. The sample was PBMCs, taken at surgery. Every receptor here comes from a male donor with early-stage non-small cell lung cancer. CDR3s include the opening cysteine and the closing phenylalanine or tryptophan. D genes are given only for firm matches. Expanded clones get a size class; other rows say once, few or many, or leave the size out.

v_gene: TRBV19
abundance: many
j_gene: TRBJ1-5
d_gene: -
CDR3aa: CARRTLYSHQPQHF
CDR3nt: TGTGCCAGGCGAACCCTCTACAGTCATCAGCCCCAGCATTTT

v_gene: TRBV5-1
abundance: many
j_gene: TRBJ2-1
d_gene: TRBD2
CDR3aa: CASSLTAGVNNEQFF
CDR3nt: TGCGCCAGCAGCTTGACGGCGGGAGTAAACAATGAGCAGTTCTTC

v_gene: TRBV4-3
abundance: many
j_gene: TRBJ2-7
d_gene: -
CDR3aa: CASSQDYTFGDEQYF
CDR3nt: -

v_gene: TRBV7-2
abundance: many
j_gene: TRBJ2-3
d_gene: -
CDR3aa: CASSSMDSPDTQYF
CDR3nt: TGTGCCAGCAGTTCTATGGACAGCCCAGATACGCAGTATTTT

v_gene: TRBV13
abundance: -
j_gene: TRBJ1-2
d_gene: -
CDR3aa: CASIITGIELLGYGYTF
CDR3nt: TGTGCCAGCATCATAACAGGGATAGAGTTGTTAGGGTATGGCTACACCTTC

v_gene: TRBV7-2
abundance: many
j_gene: TRBJ1-4
d_gene: -
CDR3aa: CASSLSGRWDEKLFF
CDR3nt: TGTGCCAGCAGCTTATCCGGTCGATGGGATGAAAAACTGTTTTTT

v_gene: TRBV24-1
abundance: few
j_gene: TRBJ2-3
d_gene: TRBD2
CDR3aa: CATSDHSSGRATDTQYF
CDR3nt: TGTGCCACCAGTGACCACTCTAGCGGGAGGGCGACAGATACGCAGTATTTT

v_gene: TRBV11-3
abundance: many
j_gene: TRBJ2-1
d_gene: -
CDR3aa: CASSLPAGPQFF
CDR3nt: TGTGCCAGCAGCTTACCGGCGGGCCCCCAGTTCTTC

v_gene: TRBV12-3/TRBV12-4
abundance: many
j_gene: TRBJ1-1
d_gene: TRBD1
CDR3aa: CASSLDTGENTEAFF
CDR3nt: TGTGCCAGCAGTTTAGACACAGGGGAGAACACTGAAGCTTTCTTT

v_gene: TRBV6-2/TRBV6-3
abundance: few
j_gene: TRBJ1-3
d_gene: TRBD1
CDR3aa: CASGGQGSSSGNTIYF
CDR3nt: TGTGCCAGTGGAGGACAGGGTTCGAGCTCTGGAAACACCATATATTTT

v_gene: TRBV4-3
abundance: many
j_gene: TRBJ2-1
d_gene: -
CDR3aa: CASSRRHISGPREGNEQFF
CDR3nt: TGCGCCAGCAGCCGCCGCCACATCTCCGGGCCAAGGGAAGGGAATGAGCAGTTCTTC

v_gene: TRBV11-2
abundance: many
j_gene: TRBJ2-1
d_gene: TRBD2
CDR3aa: CASSAITGLAYNEQFF
CDR3nt: TGTGCCAGCAGCGCGATAACGGGACTAGCCTACAATGAGCAGTTCTTC

v_gene: TRBV5-4
abundance: many
j_gene: TRBJ2-1
d_gene: TRBD2
CDR3aa: CASRYPGTSNEQFF
CDR3nt: TGTGCCAGCAGGTATCCCGGGACTAGCAATGAGCAGTTCTTC

v_gene: TRBV19
abundance: many
j_gene: TRBJ1-1
d_gene: TRBD1
CDR3aa: CASSSDRRGTEAFF
CDR3nt: TGTGCCAGTAGTTCGGACAGGAGGGGAACTGAAGCTTTCTTT

v_gene: TRBV20-1
abundance: many
j_gene: TRBJ2-5
d_gene: -
CDR3aa: CSARDGASQETQYF
CDR3nt: TGCAGTGCTAGAGATGGGGCTTCCCAAGAGACCCAGTACTTC

v_gene: TRBV5-6
abundance: many
j_gene: TRBJ2-3
d_gene: TRBD1
CDR3aa: CASRSPGQITDTQYF
CDR3nt: TGTGCCAGCAGATCACCGGGACAGATCACAGATACGCAGTATTTT

v_gene: TRBV7-2
abundance: -
j_gene: TRBJ2-7
d_gene: -
CDR3aa: CASSFTYAGTDGEQYF
CDR3nt: TGTGCCAGCAGCTTCACTTATGCGGGAACCGACGGCGAGCAGTACTTC

v_gene: TRBV12-3/TRBV12-4
abundance: few
j_gene: TRBJ2-1
d_gene: -
CDR3aa: CASTWSGHNEQFF
CDR3nt: TGTGCCAGCACGTGGTCGGGGCACAATGAGCAGTTCTTC

v_gene: TRBV6-5
abundance: many
j_gene: TRBJ2-5
d_gene: -
CDR3aa: CASSPRGSLQETQYF
CDR3nt: TGTGCCAGCAGCCCCCGGGGCAGCCTACAAGAGACCCAGTACTTC

v_gene: TRBV9
abundance: few
j_gene: TRBJ2-1
d_gene: -
CDR3aa: CASSASAGASYNEQFF
CDR3nt: TGTGCCAGCAGCGCCAGTGCTGGGGCCTCCTACAATGAGCAGTTCTTC

v_gene: TRBV7-2
abundance: few
j_gene: TRBJ2-6
d_gene: -
CDR3aa: CASSFISGANVLTF
CDR3nt: TGTGCCAGCAGCTTTATCTCTGGGGCCAACGTCCTGACTTTC

v_gene: TRBV6-5
abundance: many
j_gene: TRBJ2-3
d_gene: TRBD2
CDR3aa: CASSRAGEETDTQYF
CDR3nt: TGTGCCAGCAGCCGGGCGGGAGAGGAGACAGATACGCAGTATTTT

v_gene: TRBV3-1
abundance: -
j_gene: TRBJ1-2
d_gene: -
CDR3aa: CASSQRGDGNYGYTF
CDR3nt: TGTGCCAGCAGCCAAAGAGGGGATGGGAACTATGGCTACACCTTC

v_gene: TRBV27
abundance: many
j_gene: TRBJ1-4
d_gene: TRBD1
CDR3aa: CASRPGTGQEKLFF
CDR3nt: TGTGCCAGCAGACCCGGGACAGGGCAGGAAAAACTGTTTTTT

v_gene: TRBV5-4
abundance: few
j_gene: TRBJ1-4
d_gene: TRBD1
CDR3aa: CASSRTGEGFREKLFF
CDR3nt: TGTGCCAGCAGCAGGACAGGGGAGGGTTTTCGGGAAAAACTGTTTTTT

v_gene: TRBV27
abundance: few
j_gene: TRBJ2-1
d_gene: -
CDR3aa: CASSHGTYGYNEQFF
CDR3nt: TGTGCCAGCAGTCACGGGACTTACGGCTACAATGAGCAGTTCTTC

v_gene: TRBV3-1
abundance: many
j_gene: TRBJ1-1
d_gene: TRBD1
CDR3aa: CASSQYRGTEAFF
CDR3nt: TGTGCCAGCAGCCAATACAGGGGTACTGAAGCTTTCTTT

v_gene: TRBV5-1
abundance: many
j_gene: TRBJ1-1
d_gene: TRBD1
CDR3aa: CASSHFGTGGINTEAFF
CDR3nt: TGCGCCAGCAGCCATTTTGGGACAGGGGGTATAAACACTGAAGCTTTCTTT

v_gene: TRBV23-1
abundance: many
j_gene: TRBJ2-1
d_gene: -
CDR3aa: CASSPSRRGREQFF
CDR3nt: TGCGCCAGCAGTCCCTCTCGGAGGGGGAGAGAGCAGTTCTTC

v_gene: TRBV4-1
abundance: few
j_gene: TRBJ2-1
d_gene: TRBD2
CDR3aa: CASSQRGVGRTNNEQFF
CDR3nt: TGCGCCAGCAGCCAAAGAGGGGTCGGGAGGACCAACAATGAGCAGTTCTTC

v_gene: TRBV18
abundance: many
j_gene: TRBJ1-2
d_gene: TRBD1
CDR3aa: CASSNGQGSNGYTF
CDR3nt: TGTGCCAGCTCAAACGGACAGGGGAGTAATGGCTACACCTTC

v_gene: TRBV20-1
abundance: many
j_gene: TRBJ2-3
d_gene: TRBD2
CDR3aa: CSARGMGGSLTDTQYF
CDR3nt: TGCAGTGCTAGAGGGATGGGCGGGAGCCTTACAGATACGCAGTATTTT

v_gene: TRBV20-1
abundance: few
j_gene: TRBJ2-1
d_gene: TRBD2
CDR3aa: CSARSREGKSYNEQFF
CDR3nt: TGCAGTGCTAGGTCACGGGAGGGGAAGTCCTACAATGAGCAGTTCTTC

v_gene: TRBV19
abundance: many
j_gene: TRBJ2-7
d_gene: -
CDR3aa: CASSIGDQGTVSYEQYF
CDR3nt: TGTGCCAGTAGTATTGGTGATCAGGGGACGGTTTCCTACGAGCAGTACTTC

v_gene: TRBV19
abundance: few
j_gene: TRBJ2-2
d_gene: TRBD1
CDR3aa: CASGWETGFTGELFF
CDR3nt: TGTGCCAGTGGGTGGGAGACAGGGTTCACCGGGGAGCTGTTTTTT

v_gene: TRBV18
abundance: many
j_gene: TRBJ2-2
d_gene: TRBD1
CDR3aa: CASSPGTVTGELFF
CDR3nt: TGTGCCAGCTCACCAGGGACAGTAACCGGGGAGCTGTTTTTT

v_gene: TRBV27
abundance: many
j_gene: TRBJ2-1
d_gene: -
CDR3aa: CASGTPYRNEQFF
CDR3nt: TGTGCCAGCGGGACACCCTACCGCAATGAGCAGTTCTTC

v_gene: TRBV5-1
abundance: many
j_gene: TRBJ2-3
d_gene: TRBD1
CDR3aa: CASSPGQSTDTQYF
CDR3nt: TGCGCCAGCAGCCCGGGACAGAGCACAGATACGCAGTATTTT

v_gene: TRBV6-6
abundance: -
j_gene: TRBJ2-3
d_gene: TRBD1
CDR3aa: CASSSGQGITDTQYF
CDR3nt: TGTGCCAGCAGTTCCGGACAGGGAATCACAGATACGCAGTATTTT

v_gene: TRBV20-1
abundance: many
j_gene: TRBJ2-1
d_gene: TRBD2
CDR3aa: CSAMMGGDNEQFF
CDR3nt: TGCAGTGCTATGATGGGGGGGGACAATGAGCAGTTCTTC

v_gene: TRBV7-6
abundance: many
j_gene: TRBJ2-1
d_gene: TRBD2
CDR3aa: CASSSIAGRNRNEQFF
CDR3nt: TGTGCCAGCAGCTCTATAGCGGGGAGGAATAGAAATGAGCAGTTCTTC

v_gene: TRBV5-6
abundance: -
j_gene: TRBJ2-5
d_gene: TRBD1
CDR3aa: CASSPTGSETQYF
CDR3nt: TGTGCCAGCAGCCCGACAGGGTCGGAGACCCAGTACTTC

v_gene: TRBV5-1
abundance: many
j_gene: TRBJ2-3
d_gene: -
CDR3aa: CASTTGTVTDTQYF
CDR3nt: TGCGCCAGCACGACAGGTACAGTCACAGATACGCAGTATTTT

v_gene: TRBV5-4
abundance: many
j_gene: TRBJ2-1
d_gene: -
CDR3aa: CARKESDEQFF
CDR3nt: TGTGCCAGGAAGGAGAGCGATGAGCAGTTCTTC

v_gene: TRBV7-2
abundance: -
j_gene: TRBJ2-7
d_gene: -
CDR3aa: CASSLGGTTSYEQYF
CDR3nt: TGTGCCAGCAGCTTAGGGGGGACAACGTCCTACGAGCAGTACTTC

v_gene: TRBV12-3/TRBV12-4
abundance: many
j_gene: TRBJ2-7
d_gene: TRBD2
CDR3aa: CASRTSGIYEQYF
CDR3nt: TGTGCCAGCAGGACTAGCGGGATATACGAGCAGTACTTC

v_gene: TRBV7-2
abundance: -
j_gene: TRBJ1-1
d_gene: TRBD1
CDR3aa: CASSSGQGGANTEAFF
CDR3nt: TGTGCCAGCAGCTCCGGACAGGGGGGAGCGAACACTGAAGCTTTCTTT

v_gene: TRBV9
abundance: many
j_gene: TRBJ2-1
d_gene: -
CDR3aa: CASSVAGGIYNEQFF
CDR3nt: TGTGCCAGCAGCGTAGCCGGAGGGATCTACAATGAGCAGTTCTTC

v_gene: TRBV20-1
abundance: few
j_gene: TRBJ2-3
d_gene: -
CDR3aa: CSARLSGDRNTQYF
CDR3nt: TGCAGTGCTAGATTGTCGGGAGATAGGAATACGCAGTATTTT

v_gene: TRBV7-9
abundance: many
j_gene: TRBJ2-5
d_gene: -
CDR3aa: CASRGGETQYF
CDR3nt: TGTGCCAGCAGGGGCGGAGAGACCCAGTACTTC

v_gene: TRBV6-5
abundance: many
j_gene: TRBJ2-7
d_gene: -
CDR3aa: CASSYSISTGLSYEQYF
CDR3nt: TGTGCCAGCAGTTACTCGATTTCAACAGGGCTCTCCTACGAGCAGTACTTC

v_gene: TRBV5-1
abundance: many
j_gene: TRBJ2-5
d_gene: -
CDR3aa: CASSLVGTEQETQYF
CDR3nt: TGCGCCAGCAGCTTGGTAGGGACGGAACAAGAGACCCAGTACTTC

v_gene: TRBV5-1
abundance: few
j_gene: TRBJ2-3
d_gene: -
CDR3aa: CASTLSQRSTDTQYF
CDR3nt: TGCGCCAGCACCCTTTCGCAAAGAAGCACAGATACGCAGTATTTT

v_gene: TRBV6-6
abundance: many
j_gene: TRBJ2-3
d_gene: -
CDR3aa: CASSTLLGAGTQYF
CDR3nt: TGTGCCAGCAGTACTCTGCTAGGTGCAGGTACGCAGTATTTT

v_gene: TRBV19
abundance: many
j_gene: TRBJ1-5
d_gene: -
CDR3aa: CASSTGGWSQPQHF
CDR3nt: TGTGCCAGTAGTACCGGAGGATGGAGTCAGCCCCAGCATTTT